These 23 T cell receptor beta chains were all obtained from the same sample, sequenced in a study of T cells in Graves' hyperthyroidism and ophthalmopathy. TCR beta CDR3 sequences were amplified from RNA transcripts. A first-round RT-PCR of the TCR CDR3 used the HTBI primer set. One entry per CDR3 protein, called by TCRdb with MiXCR from the multiplex PCR reads. The data show approximately 630,000 distinct CDR3 sequences, around 15% seen once. Input material: blood. These receptors came from a woman in her thirties with Graves' hyperthyroidism.

This clonotype has at least ten counts. The chain links TRBV3-1 to TRBJ2-1; 11 bases match TRBD2. CDR3 length: 17 amino acids. With 4 bases clipped from V and 4 bases from J, the junction kept 9 bases outside the gene matches. The germline V gene encodes CDR1 LGHDT and CDR2 YNNKEL (reference sequence). This CDR3 is CASSRIVGTSGYNEQFF. In DNA, the CDR3 is TGTGCCAGCAGCCGTATAGTCGGGACTAGCGGTTACAATGAGCAGTTCTTC.

The sample holds many counts of this clonotype. The rearrangement joins TRBV20-1 to TRBJ2-1; 9 nucleotides match TRBD2. The germline V gene encodes CDR1 DFQATT and CDR2 SNEGSKA (reference sequence). Trimming removed 5 bases from V and 5 bases from J; junction bases left unmatched: 10. This CDR3 contains 15 residues. In nucleotides, the CDR3 is TGCAGTGCTGGGCTAGCGGGAAGGGTCCACAATGAGCAGTTCTTC. Translating it yields CSAGLAGRVHNEQFF.

This clonotype was recorded many times. The chain uses TRBV28 and TRBJ1-1; D gene ambiguous. Trimming took off 3 bases at V and 11 bases at J, with 10 bases between the two ends. Germline lookup yields CDR1 MDHEN and CDR2 SYDVKM. CDR3 length: 11 residues. This CDR3 reads CASSLGTAAFF. In nucleotides, the CDR3 is TGTGCCAGCAGTTTGGGAACAGCGGCTTTCTTT.

This clonotype was detected many times. The rearrangement uses TRBV12-3 or TRBV12-4 and TRBJ2-3, with 7 bases lining up with TRBD1. The CDR3 length is 15 residues. Germline trimming cut 4 bases from V and 2 bases from J; bases unmatched to any gene: 6. CDR3 nucleotide sequence: TGTGCCAGCAGTTCCTTGGGACAGTCCACAGATACGCAGTATTTT. Translating it yields CASSSLGQSTDTQYF.

The sample holds many counts of this clonotype. This chain connects TRBV28 to TRBJ2-3; 10 bases are shared with TRBD2. The CDR3 sequence is 16 residues long. With 6 bases clipped from V and 0 bases from J, the junction kept 6 bases outside the gene matches. The V gene's germline CDR1 is MDHEN and CDR2 SYDVKM. The CDR3 here is CASSPTSGVSTDTQYF. Written as DNA, the CDR3 is TGTGCCAGCAGCCCAACTAGCGGGGTTAGCACAGATACGCAGTATTTT.

This clonotype was recorded many times. The chain recombines TRBV12-3 or TRBV12-4 with TRBJ2-1, with 7 bases lining up with TRBD1. The CDR3 totals 14 residues. Germline trimming cut 6 bases from V and 8 bases from J; bases unmatched to any gene: 10. CDR3 DNA sequence: TGTGCCAGCAGCCCCACCGGACAGGTCTATGAGCAGTTCTTC. Residues: CASSPTGQVYEQFF.

This clonotype has ten or more counts. This chain links TRBV7-2 with TRBJ2-3; D might be TRBD1 (6 bases). V was cut by 0 bases and J by 4 bases, with 11 bases left in between. The CDR3 has 15 residues. Germline V gives CDR1 SGHTA, CDR2 FQGNSA. The CDR3 DNA reads as TGTGCCAGCAGCTTAGCTCCAGGGGCGGCAGATACGCAGTATTTT. Translated: CASSLAPGAADTQYF. The complete variable domain, with remaining parts taken from reference TRBV7-2 and TRBJ2-3, reads GAGVSQSPSNKVTEKGKDVELRCDPISGHTALYWYRQSLGQGLEFLIYFQGNSAPDKSGLPSDRFSAERTGGSVSTLTIQRTQQEDSAVYLCASSLAPGAADTQYFGPGTRLTVL.

For this clonotype: This sequence may be a read error, since a much larger clone differs from it by one base. The rearrangement links TRBV19 to TRBJ1-1; no definite D call. The CDR3 sequence is 14 residues long. Germline CDR1 and CDR2: LNHDA and SQIVND (reference sequence). V was clipped by 10 bases and J by 10 bases, with 25 bases between them. The DNA of the CDR3 is TGTGCCACCACGGACCGCCGTCGAAGCGTTGGAGCTTTCTTT. Its translation is CATTDRRRSVGAFF.

This clonotype was counted many times. CDR3 region: CASMGGQMNTEAFF. For the CDR3, the DNA is TGTGCCAGCATGGGGGGACAGATGAACACTGAAGCTTTCTTT. V is TRBV28 and J is TRBJ1-1; 7 bases line up with TRBD1. The trim removed 7 bases at V and 0 bases at J, leaving 5 bases unmatched. Germline V gene sequence: CDR1 MDHEN, CDR2 SYDVKM. The CDR3 totals 14 residues.

This clonotype was observed at least ten times. The CDR3 DNA reads as TGTGCCAGCAGCTCCGACACCGACTATGGCTACACCTTC. Its translation is CASSSDTDYGYTF. The chain has TRBV2 and TRBJ1-2, with D unclear. Trimming left V 6 bases short and J 3 bases short, with 11 bases between. Per germline, CDR1 SNHLY and CDR2 FYNNEI. The CDR3 has 13 residues.

The CDR3 DNA follows: TGTGCCAGCAGTTTACAGCGGGAGGGCCTTTACGAGCAGTACTTC. It translates to CASSLQREGLYEQYF. This sequence joins TRBV6-1 and TRBJ2-7, with TRBD2 identical over 10 bases. V gave up 5 bases and J gave up 4 bases; unmatched junction bases: 8. The germline gives CDR1 MNHNS, CDR2 SASEGT. The CDR3 is made up of 15 amino acids.

V and J are TRBV20-1 and TRBJ1-6; 10 positions agree with TRBD1. The length of the CDR3 is 13 residues. V lost 5 bases to trimming and J lost 10 bases; unmatched junction nucleotides: 5. Germline V gene lookup returns CDR1 DFQATT and CDR2 SNEGSKA (reference sequence). CDR3 sequence reads: CSAPDRGTSPLHF. CDR3 bases: TGCAGTGCTCCGGACAGGGGGACGTCACCCCTCCACTTT.

The chain combines TRBV5-5 with TRBJ2-1; D is unclear. Germline lookup yields CDR1 SGHKS and CDR2 YYEKEE (reference sequence). The CDR3 has 14 residues. V was clipped by 2 bases and J by 5 bases, with 11 bases between them. CDR3 DNA: TGTGCCAGCAGCTTTGTTCCGTGGGACAATGAGCAGTTCTTC. It specifies CASSFVPWDNEQFF.

The chain employs TRBV28 and TRBJ2-1; 8 bases are shared with TRBD2. CDR3 size: 16 residues. V shed 6 bases and J 4 bases; nucleotides not matched to a gene: 11. Germline CDR1 MDHEN, CDR2 SYDVKM. The DNA of the CDR3 is TGTGCCAGCAGATCCCTACTAGCGGCCCCTTACAATGAGCAGTTCTTC. This translates into CASRSLLAAPYNEQFF.

The gene calls are TRBV6-2 or TRBV6-3 and TRBJ2-4; D is unclear. The CDR3 runs 16 residues. Germline V lookup: CDR1 MNHEY, CDR2 SVGEGT. V shed 0 bases and J shed 0 bases, with 9 bases lying between them. The CDR3 DNA reads as TGTGCCAGCAGTTACTCTTTTTCTGTAGCCAAAAACATTCAGTACTTC. The encoded protein is CASSYSFSVAKNIQYF.

The chain links TRBV9 to TRBJ1-2; no definite D call. This CDR3 has 14 amino acids. The V gene lost 7 bases and the J gene lost 3 bases, with 16 bases spanning the gap. Per germline, CDR1 SGDLS and CDR2 YYNGEE. CDR3 sequence: CASDGRREYYGYTF. The DNA of the CDR3 is TGTGCCAGCGATGGTAGACGGGAATACTATGGCTACACCTTC.

This clonotype was counted a few times. The chain employs TRBV28 and TRBJ1-5, with 10 nucleotides matching TRBD1. The CDR3 is 16 amino acids. The V and J ends lost 2 bases and 5 bases, in that order; junction bases with no gene match: 6. Germline V gene sequence: CDR1 MDHEN, CDR2 SYDVKM. Written as DNA, the CDR3 is TGTGCCAGCAGTTTAGTTGGGACAGGGGTAGATCAGCCCCAGCATTTT. Protein sequence: CASSLVGTGVDQPQHF.

There are a few counts of this clonotype. A much larger clone sits a single nucleotide away, making a read error possible. This chain uses TRBV12-3 or TRBV12-4 with TRBJ1-1; D perhaps matches TRBD1 (5 bases). V lost 5 bases and J 4 bases, leaving 17 bases between the germline ends. This CDR3 has 15 amino acids. The CDR3 DNA reads TGTGCCAGCAGTCTTCACAGACAGTTGAGCACTGAAGCTTTCTTT. Encoded protein: CASSLHRQLSTEAFF.

This clonotype showed up just once. This chain uses TRBV6-1 with TRBJ2-3; a weak D match, TRBD2 (6 bases). V lost 2 bases to trimming and J lost 6 bases, with 12 bases between them. Germline CDR1 reads MNHNS; CDR2 reads SASEGT. The CDR3 has 14 amino acids. CDR3 bases: TGTGCCAGCAGTGAATGGGACTGGGCGGATACGCAGTATTTT. This gives the protein CASSEWDWADTQYF.

The chain recombines TRBV5-1 with TRBJ2-1; 12 bases align to TRBD1. The germline gives CDR1 SGHRS, CDR2 YFSETQ. V lost 6 bases, J lost 9 bases, and 10 bases stayed unmatched. The CDR3 is 15 amino acids. The CDR3 DNA reads TGCGCCAGCAATTTACTGGGACAGGGGGCCGGTGAGCAGTTCTTC. Its translation: CASNLLGQGAGEQFF.

The sample holds many counts of this clonotype. The V call is TRBV20-1, the J call TRBJ2-1; 11 positions agree with TRBD2. The CDR3 contains 15 residues. Unmatched junction bases numbered 15, after V lost 8 bases and J lost 9 bases. Germline V lookup: CDR1 DFQATT, CDR2 SNEGSKA (reference sequence). CDR3 DNA: TGCAGTCCCTCAGAAACTAGCGGGAGTAGGGGTGAGCAGTTCTTC. Amino acids: CSPSETSGSRGEQFF.

This clonotype was detected only a few times. The chain has TRBV12-3 or TRBV12-4 and TRBJ1-1; D is unresolved. The CDR3 sequence is 14 residues long. Trimming left V 2 bases short and J 1 base short, with 8 bases between. CDR3: CASSLRSGNTEAFF. CDR3 DNA: TGTGCCAGCAGTTTAAGGTCGGGGAACACTGAAGCTTTCTTT.

This clonotype showed up just a few times. The V and J genes are TRBV4-1 and TRBJ2-2; D may be TRBD2 (6 bases). Germline V gene data show CDR1 as MGHRA and CDR2 as YSYEKL. V was shortened by 3 bases and J by 6 bases, with 11 bases between the two germline ends. This CDR3 is built from 14 residues. The CDR3 DNA is TGCGCCAGCAGCCATCCCGGGGGACCCGGGGAGCTGTTTTTT. This sequence encodes CASSHPGGPGELFF.